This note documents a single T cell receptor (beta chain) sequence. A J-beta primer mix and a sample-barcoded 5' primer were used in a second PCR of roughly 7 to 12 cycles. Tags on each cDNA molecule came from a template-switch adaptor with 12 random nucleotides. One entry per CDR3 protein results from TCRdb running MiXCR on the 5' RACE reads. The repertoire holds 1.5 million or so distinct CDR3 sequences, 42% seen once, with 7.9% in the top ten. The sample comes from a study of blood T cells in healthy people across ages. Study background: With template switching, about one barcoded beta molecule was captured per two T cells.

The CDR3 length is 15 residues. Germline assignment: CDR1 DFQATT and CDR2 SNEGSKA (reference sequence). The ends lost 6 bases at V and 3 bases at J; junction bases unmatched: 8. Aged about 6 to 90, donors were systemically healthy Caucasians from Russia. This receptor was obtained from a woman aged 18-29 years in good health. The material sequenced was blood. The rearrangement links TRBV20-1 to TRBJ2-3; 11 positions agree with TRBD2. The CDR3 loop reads CSASGTSGMTDTQYF. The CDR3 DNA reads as TGCAGTGCCTCGGGGACTAGCGGAATGACAGATACGCAGTATTTT.